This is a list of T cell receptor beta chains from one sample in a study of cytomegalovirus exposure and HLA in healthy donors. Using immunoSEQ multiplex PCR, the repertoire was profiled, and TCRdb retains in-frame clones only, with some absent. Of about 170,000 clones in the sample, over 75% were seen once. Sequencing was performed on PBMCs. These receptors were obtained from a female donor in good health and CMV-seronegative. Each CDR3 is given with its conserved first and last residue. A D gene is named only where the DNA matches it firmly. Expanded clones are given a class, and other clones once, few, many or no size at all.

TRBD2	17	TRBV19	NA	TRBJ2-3	TGTGCCAGTAGTACCGAACCCTTGCGGGAGAGAAAAGATACGCAGTATTTT	CASSTEPLRERKDTQYF
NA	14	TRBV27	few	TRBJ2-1	TGTGCCAGCAGTTCCTTGGGACTTTACAATGAGCAGTTCTTC	CASSSLGLYNEQFF
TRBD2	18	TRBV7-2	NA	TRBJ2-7	TGTGCCAGCAGCTCAACGGGACTAGCGGGGTCCGGAGGGTACGAGCAGTACTTC	CASSSTGLAGSGGYEQYF
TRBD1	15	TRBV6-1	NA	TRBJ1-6	TGTGCCAGCAGTAACCCCTTAGGGGGCAATTCACCCCTCCACTTT	CASSNPLGGNSPLHF
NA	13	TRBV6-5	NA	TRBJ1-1	TGTGCCAGCAGTTACTCCGGACAGACAGAAGCTTTCTTT	CASSYSGQTEAFF
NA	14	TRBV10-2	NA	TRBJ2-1	TGCGCCAGCAGTGAGTCGACTGCGGGGAATGAGCAGTTCTTC	CASSESTAGNEQFF
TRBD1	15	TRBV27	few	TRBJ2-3	TGTGCCAGTGCCCGGGACAGGGGTAACACAGATACGCAGTATTTT	CASARDRGNTDTQYF
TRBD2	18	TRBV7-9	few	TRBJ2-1	TGTGCCAGCAGCTGGGGACTAGCGGTAACCAGCTCCTACAATGAGCAGTTCTTC	CASSWGLAVTSSYNEQFF
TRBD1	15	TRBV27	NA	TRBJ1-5	TGTGCCAGCAGTCCGTGGACAGGGAGCAATCAGCCCCAGCATTTT	CASSPWTGSNQPQHF
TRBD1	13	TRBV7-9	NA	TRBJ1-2	TGTGCCAGCAGCCCACAGGGGGCGCGTGGCTACACCTTC	CASSPQGARGYTF
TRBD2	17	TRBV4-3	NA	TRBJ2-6	TGCGCCAGCAGCCTACTAGCGGGGCGCTCTGGGGCCAACGTCCTGACTTTC	CASSLLAGRSGANVLTF
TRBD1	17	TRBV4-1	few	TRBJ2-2	TGCGCCAGCAGCCCCCGGGGGACAGGGGCCGACACCGGGGAGCTGTTTTTT	CASSPRGTGADTGELFF
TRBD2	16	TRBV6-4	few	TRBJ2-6	TGTGCCAGCAGTGGGACTAGCGGCTCTGGGGCCAACGTCCTGACTTTC	CASSGTSGSGANVLTF
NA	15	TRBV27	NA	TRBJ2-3	TGTGCCAGCAACCTTTGGGGCCCGGGCACAGATACGCAGTATTTT	CASNLWGPGTDTQYF
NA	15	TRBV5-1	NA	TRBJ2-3	TGCGCCAGCAGCATTACGACTAGTCGTACATATACGCAGTATTTT	CASSITTSRTYTQYF
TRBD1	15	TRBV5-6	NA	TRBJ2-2	TGTGCCAGCAGCTTGGGGGACAGCCGTACCGGGGAGCTGTTTTTT	CASSLGDSRTGELFF
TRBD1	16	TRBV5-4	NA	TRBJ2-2	TGTGCCAGCAGCTTTCCGGGACAGGGCTCCGCCGGGGAGCTGTTTTTT	CASSFPGQGSAGELFF
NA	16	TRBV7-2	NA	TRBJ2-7	TGTGCCAGCAGCTTATGGCGGACATCGAGCTCCTACGAGCAGTACTTC	CASSLWRTSSSYEQYF
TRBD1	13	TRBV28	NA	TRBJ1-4	TGTGCCACCCGGACAGGGGCGAATGAAAAACTGTTTTTT	CATRTGANEKLFF
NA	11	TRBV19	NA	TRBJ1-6	TGTGCCAGTAGTATAGGGACACTCCTCCACTTT	CASSIGTLLHF
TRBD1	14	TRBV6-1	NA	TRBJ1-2	TGTGCCAGCAGTGAATCCTGGACAGGGCTTCACTACACCTTC	CASSESWTGLHYTF
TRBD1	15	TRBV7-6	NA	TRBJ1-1	TGTGCCAGCAGCTTCGGAGGGACAGGGGGGACTGAAGCTTTCTTT	CASSFGGTGGTEAFF
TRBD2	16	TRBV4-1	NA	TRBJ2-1	TGCGCCAGCAGCCAAGATGGAGAAGCGGGAGGGAATGAGCAGTTCTTC	CASSQDGEAGGNEQFF
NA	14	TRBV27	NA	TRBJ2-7	TGTGCCAGCAGTTTTGGGGGAAAGGACTACGAGCAGTACTTC	CASSFGGKDYEQYF
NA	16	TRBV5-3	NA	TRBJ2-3	TGTGCCAGAAGCTTGGCCAGGAGGGACAGCACAGATACGCAGTATTTT	CARSLARRDSTDTQYF
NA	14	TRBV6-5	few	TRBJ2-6	TGTGCCAGCAGTGAGATCTCTGGGGCCAACGTCCTGACTTTC	CASSEISGANVLTF
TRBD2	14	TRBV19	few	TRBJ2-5	TGTGCCAGTAGTATAGCGACTAGCGTGGAGACCCAGTACTTC	CASSIATSVETQYF
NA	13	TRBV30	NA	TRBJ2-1	TGTGCCTGGAGTGTTTCAAGCGCTCGGGAGCAGTTCTTC	CAWSVSSAREQFF
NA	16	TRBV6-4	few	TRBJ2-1	TGTGCCAGCAGTGACTCGAGTGAGAGCTCCTACAATGAGCAGTTCTTC	CASSDSSESSYNEQFF
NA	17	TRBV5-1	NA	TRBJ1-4	TGCGCCAGCAGCTTCCTCCCTAGTGGGCAGGGGAATGAAAAACTGTTTTTT	CASSFLPSGQGNEKLFF
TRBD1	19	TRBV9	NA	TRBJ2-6	TGTGCCAGCAGCCCCGGGGGGTTACAGGGGGCGCTCGGGGCCAACGTCCTGACTTTC	CASSPGGLQGALGANVLTF
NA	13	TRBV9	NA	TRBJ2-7	TGTGCCAGCAGCGGACAGACGATGTACGAGCAGTACTTC	CASSGQTMYEQYF
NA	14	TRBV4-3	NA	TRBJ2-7	TGCGCCAGCAGCCAAGACAGGGGATCCTACGAGCAGTACTTC	CASSQDRGSYEQYF
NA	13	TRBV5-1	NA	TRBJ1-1	TGCGCCAGCAGCCAAACAGTGGACACTGAAGCTTTCTTT	CASSQTVDTEAFF
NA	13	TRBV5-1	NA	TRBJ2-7	TGCGCCAGCAGCTTGGACAGGACCTACGAGCAGTACTTC	CASSLDRTYEQYF
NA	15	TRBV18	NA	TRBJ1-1	TGTGCCAGCTCACCAACTTCCGGGACTTCATCTGAAGCTTTCTTT	CASSPTSGTSSEAFF
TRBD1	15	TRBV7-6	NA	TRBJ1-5	TGTGCCAGCAGCTTAGTACAGGGGGCGGATATAGCCCAGCATTTT	CASSLVQGADIAQHF